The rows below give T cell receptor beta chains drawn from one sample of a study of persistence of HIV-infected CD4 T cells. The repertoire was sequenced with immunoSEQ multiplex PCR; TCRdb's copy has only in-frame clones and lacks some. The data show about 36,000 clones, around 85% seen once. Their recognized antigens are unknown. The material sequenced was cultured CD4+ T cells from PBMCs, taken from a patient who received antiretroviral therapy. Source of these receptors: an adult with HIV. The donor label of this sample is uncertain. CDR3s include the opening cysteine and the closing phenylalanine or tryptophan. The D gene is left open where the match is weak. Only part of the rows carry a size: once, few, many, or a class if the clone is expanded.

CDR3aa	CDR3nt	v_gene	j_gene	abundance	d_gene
CSVSTMPGFYNEQFF	TGCAGCGTATCGACGATGCCTGGGTTCTACAATGAGCAGTTCTTC	TRBV29-1	TRBJ2-1	.	.
CASSPNRGRYGYTF	TGTGCCAGCAGCCCCAACAGGGGGCGGTATGGCTACACCTTC	TRBV3-1/TRBV3-2	TRBJ1-2	.	TRBD1
CASSSRQGNTEAFF	TGTGCCAGCAGCTCCAGACAGGGAAACACTGAAGCTTTCTTT	TRBV14	TRBJ1-1	once	TRBD1
CASSLNKGNEQFF	TGTGCCAGCAGTTTGAACAAGGGTAATGAGCAGTTCTTC	TRBV12-3/TRBV12-4	TRBJ2-1	.	.
CASSLGNRPNTGELFF	TGTGCCAGCAGCTTAGGAAACAGGCCGAACACCGGGGAGCTGTTTTTT	TRBV7-8	TRBJ2-2	.	.
CASSLNSPYEQYF	TGTGCCAGCAGTTTGAACAGCCCCTACGAGCAGTACTTC	TRBV27	TRBJ2-7	few	.
CASSYYGSAKNIQYF	TGTGCCAGCAGTTACTACGGTTCGGCCAAAAACATTCAGTACTTC	TRBV6-6	TRBJ2-4	.	.
CASSPAVISNQPQHF	TGTGCCAGCTCACCGGCGGTTATCAGCAATCAGCCCCAGCATTTT	TRBV18	TRBJ1-5	few	.
CASSIPGTVGYTF	TGTGCCAGTAGTATCCCCGGGACAGTTGGCTACACCTTC	TRBV19	TRBJ1-2	few	TRBD1
CASSIAHQTGTHYGYTF	TGTGCCAGTAGTATTGCCCACCAGACAGGAACCCACTATGGCTACACCTTC	TRBV19	TRBJ1-2	.	.
CASSALGYEQFF	TGTGCCAGCAGCGCTCTGGGGTATGAGCAGTTCTTC	TRBV6-5	TRBJ2-1	.	.
CATSEPTAGGNTQYF	TGTGCCACCAGTGAGCCCACGGCGGGGGGTAATACGCAGTATTTT	TRBV24-1	TRBJ2-3	.	TRBD2
CARRGPGEQFF	TGTGCCAGGCGGGGGCCCGGTGAGCAGTTCTTC	TRBV2	TRBJ2-1	.	.
CASSQGHSGQGLKLFF	TGTGCCAGCAGCCAAGGCCACTCGGGACAGGGGCTCAAACTGTTTTTT	TRBV3-1/TRBV3-2	TRBJ1-4	.	TRBD1
CASSSGQGDYEQYF	TGTGCCAGCAGCTCGGGACAGGGGGACTACGAGCAGTACTTC	TRBV7-9	TRBJ2-7	.	TRBD1
CASHRAPNTGELFF	TGCGCCAGCCATCGAGCCCCGAACACCGGGGAGCTGTTTTTT	TRBV5-1	TRBJ2-2	.	.
CASKGLAGGTDTQYF	TGTGCCAGCAAAGGACTAGCGGGGGGCACAGATACGCAGTATTTT	TRBV2	TRBJ2-3	.	TRBD2
CASSVDRAPSYEQYF	TGTGCCAGCAGCGTCGACAGGGCCCCCTCCTACGAGCAGTACTTC	TRBV9	TRBJ2-7	.	TRBD1
CASRFDGNYGYTF	TGTGCCAGCAGATTCGACGGCAACTATGGCTACACCTTC	TRBV6-5	TRBJ1-2	.	.
CASSERSLETQYF	TGTGCCAGCAGTGAACGCAGCTTGGAGACCCAGTACTTC	TRBV2	TRBJ2-5	.	.
CSYNEGLNTEAFF	TGCAGCTATAACGAGGGCTTGAACACTGAAGCTTTCTTT	TRBV29-1	TRBJ1-1	.	.
CASSLLSDYEQYF	TGTGCCAGCAGCTTATTGTCAGACTACGAGCAGTACTTC	TRBV7-9	TRBJ2-7	few	.
CASSFTFPRGGRETNQPQHF	TGTGCCAGCAGTTTTACTTTTCCCCGGGGGGGGCGCGAAACCAATCAGCCCCAGCATTTT	TRBV27	TRBJ1-5	.	.
CATSDLTPLAGGYNEQFF	TGTGCCACCAGTGATTTGACTCCCTTAGCGGGGGGTTACAATGAGCAGTTCTTC	TRBV24-1	TRBJ2-1	.	TRBD2
CASSRSFFSGEDYEQYF	TGTGCCAGCAGCCGTTCTTTCTTCTCAGGGGAAGACTACGAGCAGTACTTC	TRBV7-9	TRBJ2-7	.	.
CASGRTRVSTDTQYF	TGTGCTAGTGGCCGTACTAGAGTTAGCACAGATACGCAGTATTTT	TRBV12-5	TRBJ2-3	.	.
CASSRYLGGAYGYTF	TGTGCCAGCAGCCGATACCTCGGGGGGGCCTATGGCTACACCTTC	TRBV6-5	TRBJ1-2	.	.
CASSSGGRQPQHF	TGTGCCAGCAGCTCAGGGGGCCGGCAGCCCCAGCATTTT	TRBV6-5	TRBJ1-5	.	TRBD1
CASSLSRGYNEQFF	TGTGCCAGCAGCTTAAGCAGGGGGTACAATGAGCAGTTCTTC	TRBV11-1	TRBJ2-1	.	TRBD1
CASRRVWDTEAFF	TGTGCCAGTAGAAGGGTCTGGGACACTGAAGCTTTCTTT	TRBV19	TRBJ1-1	.	.
CASSPRQGVNSPLHF	TGTGCCAGCAGTCCGCGACAGGGCGTTAATTCACCCCTCCACTTT	TRBV6-5	TRBJ1-6	.	TRBD1
CASSLTVPGAGGELFF	TGCGCCAGCAGCTTGACGGTTCCGGGGGCTGGCGGGGAGCTGTTTTTT	TRBV5-1	TRBJ2-2	.	.
CASSLLMNTEAFF	TGTGCCAGCAGTTTACTGATGAACACTGAAGCTTTCTTT	TRBV12-3/TRBV12-4	TRBJ1-1	.	.
CASTPMGTGFGANYGYTF	TGTGCCAGCACTCCCATGGGAACAGGGTTCGGAGCTAACTATGGCTACACCTTC	TRBV27	TRBJ1-2	.	.
CASSSAGGHTEAFF	TGCGCCAGCAGCTCCGCCGGCGGACACACTGAAGCTTTCTTT	TRBV5-1	TRBJ1-1	.	.
CASSYSGGVYEQYF	TGTGCCAGCAGCTACTCCGGGGGCGTCTACGAGCAGTACTTC	TRBV28	TRBJ2-7	.	.
CASSGLMVYNSPLHF	TGTGCCAGCAGCGGACTAATGGTCTATAATTCACCCCTCCACTTT	TRBV2	TRBJ1-6	.	.
CASSIGGYLNQPQHF	TGTGCCAGTAGTATTGGGGGATACCTCAATCAGCCCCAGCATTTT	TRBV19	TRBJ1-5	.	.
CAWSALAGGLSEQFF	TGTGCCTGGAGTGCCCTAGCGGGGGGGCTTTCTGAGCAGTTCTTC	TRBV30	TRBJ2-1	.	TRBD2
CASSLSLGGADYEQYF	TGTGCCAGCAGTTTATCGTTAGGGGGCGCGGATTACGAGCAGTACTTC	TRBV27	TRBJ2-7	.	TRBD1
CASSHGLAGGKGTDTQYF	TGTGCCAGCAGCCACGGATTAGCGGGGGGGAAGGGTACAGATACGCAGTATTTT	TRBV3-1/TRBV3-2	TRBJ2-3	.	TRBD2
CASSYKVDTEAFF	TGTGCCAGCAGCTATAAGGTGGACACTGAAGCTTTCTTT	TRBV6-5	TRBJ1-1	.	.
CASSRKDRSGNTIYF	TGTGCCAGCTCACGGAAGGACAGATCCGGAAACACCATATATTTT	TRBV18	TRBJ1-3	once	.
CATSDSRTNSYEQYF	TGTGCCACCAGTGATTCAAGGACAAACTCCTACGAGCAGTACTTC	TRBV24-1	TRBJ2-7	.	.
CASSSRVVDSPLHF	TGTGCCAGCAGCTCCAGGGTTGTAGATTCACCCCTCCACTTT	TRBV6-5	TRBJ1-6	once	.
CASSWTGGQGAADTQYF	TGTGCCAGCAGTTGGACAGGTGGACAGGGGGCTGCAGATACGCAGTATTTT	TRBV27	TRBJ2-3	.	TRBD1
CASSTHRGRAEAFF	TGTGCCAGCAGTACGCACAGGGGGCGGGCTGAAGCTTTCTTT	TRBV28	TRBJ1-1	.	TRBD1
CASSLTASGNTIYF	TGTGCCAGCAGTTTGACGGCCTCTGGAAACACCATATATTTT	TRBV27	TRBJ1-3	.	.
CASRLAGGPVGELFF	TGTGCCAGCAGATTAGCGGGGGGGCCGGTCGGGGAGCTGTTTTTT	TRBV2	TRBJ2-2	.	TRBD2
CASSYKGYSPLHF	TGTGCCAGCAGTTATAAGGGGTATTCACCCCTCCACTTT	TRBV28	TRBJ1-6	.	.
CSVRDTSWGTEAFF	TGCAGCGTTCGGGACACTTCTTGGGGCACTGAAGCTTTCTTT	TRBV29-1	TRBJ1-1	once	.
CASAGASSSYNEQFF	TGTGCCAGCGCGGGGGCCTCTAGCTCCTACAATGAGCAGTTCTTC	TRBV6-5	TRBJ2-1	.	.
CASSQEGRGPYEQYF	TGCGCCAGCAGCCAAGAGGGGCGAGGTCCCTACGAGCAGTACTTC	TRBV4-1	TRBJ2-7	.	.
CASSLQGAETQYF	TGTGCCAGCAGTCTACAGGGGGCAGAGACCCAGTACTTC	TRBV27	TRBJ2-5	.	TRBD1
CASSKGLAGGRTGELFF	TGTGCCAGCAGCAAGGGACTAGCGGGGGGGCGCACCGGGGAGCTGTTTTTT	TRBV5-4	TRBJ2-2	.	TRBD2
CASSSGTGTYGNTIYF	TGCGCCAGCAGCTCCGGGACAGGGACTTATGGAAACACCATATATTTT	TRBV5-1	TRBJ1-3	.	TRBD1
CASSSGRGLNTEAFF	TGTGCCAGCAGCAGTGGTAGGGGTCTTAACACTGAAGCTTTCTTT	TRBV14	TRBJ1-1	.	.
CASRPTGSESPLHF	TGTGCCAGCAGGCCGACAGGGTCGGAATCACCCCTCCACTTT	TRBV28	TRBJ1-6	.	TRBD1
CASSLQYGYTF	TGTGCCAGCAGTTTACAATATGGCTACACCTTC	TRBV28	TRBJ1-2	.	.